This TCR beta chain emerged from a study of siplizumab effects on memory and regulatory T cells. Comment on this clone: No antigen is known for it.

Sequenced by immunoSEQ multiplex PCR; TCRdb stores in-frame clones only, minus some. The table includes about 100,000 clones, around 94% detected once. CDR3 length: 13 amino acids. Study outcomes and limitations: The study found that siplizumab significantly reduced alloreactive sequences traceable to unstimulated CD4+ memory cells. A mean of about 62% of mappable alloreactive CD4+ clones were Treg-derived with siplizumab, compared with 25% to 30% in controls.

The V call is TRBV21-1, the J call TRBJ2-7; the table's TRBD1 call for D was not verified on the DNA. TRBV21-1 corresponds to a pseudogene. Sequenced material: non-Treg CD4+ T cells sorted from blood. This clonotype originated in a human donor in good health. CDR3 residues: CARRPGQNYEQYF. In DNA form, the CDR3 reads TGTGCCAGGAGACCGGGACAGAACTACGAGCAGTACTTC.